This is a list of T cell receptor beta chains from one sample in a study of spatial heterogeneity in lung cancer. In TCRdb, the 5' RACE reads were re-called with MiXCR into one record per CDR3 protein. Of under 2,500 distinct CDR3 sequences listed, approximately 16% were seen once; the top ten hold 25% to 40%. This material consisted of lung tumor tissue, taken at surgery. These receptors came from a male donor with early-stage non-small cell lung cancer. Each CDR3 is given with its conserved first and last residue. The D gene is left open where the match is weak. Clone size is not always given. Where it is, it says once, few, many or a class for expanded clones.

v_call: TRBV11-2; d_call: -; clone_size: many; j_call: TRBJ2-3; cdr3_aa: CASSFTDTQYF; cdr3_nt: TGTGCCAGCAGCTTTACAGATACGCAGTATTTT
v_call: TRBV4-3; d_call: TRBD2; clone_size: large; j_call: TRBJ2-4; cdr3_aa: CASSQDHAVAGGKNIQYF; cdr3_nt: TGCGCCAGCAGCCAAGATCACGCGGTAGCGGGAGGAAAAAACATTCAGTACTTC
v_call: TRBV20-1; d_call: TRBD1; clone_size: many; j_call: TRBJ1-2; cdr3_aa: CSARENRDRDGYTF; cdr3_nt: TGCAGTGCTAGAGAGAACCGGGACAGGGATGGCTACACCTTC
v_call: TRBV30; d_call: -; clone_size: medium-sized; j_call: TRBJ1-2; cdr3_aa: CAWSVAYGYTF; cdr3_nt: TGTGCCTGGAGTGTGGCCTATGGCTACACCTTC
v_call: TRBV24-1; d_call: -; clone_size: few; j_call: TRBJ2-2; cdr3_aa: CATRGGTGTGELFF; cdr3_nt: TGTGCCACCAGGGGAGGAACAGGGACCGGGGAGCTGTTTTTT
v_call: TRBV10-2; d_call: -; clone_size: medium-sized; j_call: TRBJ1-2; cdr3_aa: CASSDSALYGYTF; cdr3_nt: TGCGCCAGCAGTGACAGCGCCCTCTATGGCTACACCTTC
v_call: TRBV25-1; d_call: -; clone_size: -; j_call: TRBJ2-4; cdr3_aa: CASSEYSGQSDDIQYF; cdr3_nt: TGTGCCAGCAGTGAATATTCAGGACAGTCCGACGACATTCAGTACTTC
v_call: TRBV5-5; d_call: -; clone_size: few; j_call: TRBJ2-1; cdr3_aa: CASSLAPRVATNEQFF; cdr3_nt: TGTGCCAGCAGTCTAGCGCCCAGGGTTGCAACCAATGAGCAGTTCTTC
v_call: TRBV7-8; d_call: -; clone_size: -; j_call: TRBJ1-5; cdr3_aa: CASSLGVSLSNQPQHF; cdr3_nt: TGTGCCAGCAGCTTAGGGGTTTCCCTTAGCAATCAGCCCCAGCATTTT
v_call: TRBV4-2; d_call: TRBD2; clone_size: large; j_call: TRBJ2-7; cdr3_aa: CASSQRKAGGPGEQYF; cdr3_nt: TGTGCCAGCAGCCAAAGAAAAGCGGGGGGGCCGGGGGAGCAGTACTTC
v_call: TRBV7-2; d_call: TRBD2; clone_size: many; j_call: TRBJ2-2; cdr3_aa: CASSPGTSGVTGELFF; cdr3_nt: TGTGCCAGCAGCCCAGGGACTAGCGGAGTCACCGGGGAGCTGTTTTTT
v_call: TRBV7-9; d_call: TRBD2; clone_size: medium-sized; j_call: TRBJ2-1; cdr3_aa: CASSWDPTSGRLEQFF; cdr3_nt: TGTGCCAGCAGCTGGGATCCCACTAGCGGGAGACTTGAGCAGTTCTTC
v_call: TRBV2; d_call: -; clone_size: medium-sized; j_call: TRBJ1-5; cdr3_aa: CASRRNREDGPQHF; cdr3_nt: TGTGCCAGCAGGAGGAACAGGGAGGACGGGCCCCAGCATTTT
v_call: TRBV19; d_call: -; clone_size: medium-sized; j_call: TRBJ2-2; cdr3_aa: CASSIGVGSLEELFF; cdr3_nt: TGTGCCAGTAGTATCGGCGTGGGATCTTTGGAGGAGCTGTTTTTT
v_call: TRBV5-1; d_call: -; clone_size: medium-sized; j_call: TRBJ1-1; cdr3_aa: CASSRIGNTEAFF; cdr3_nt: TGCGCCAGCAGCCGTATCGGGAACACTGAAGCTTTCTTT
v_call: TRBV20-1; d_call: -; clone_size: medium-sized; j_call: TRBJ2-2; cdr3_aa: CSASSERDGGELFF; cdr3_nt: TGCAGTGCTAGTTCAGAGCGAGACGGCGGGGAGCTGTTTTTT
v_call: TRBV12-3/TRBV12-4; d_call: -; clone_size: -; j_call: TRBJ2-2; cdr3_aa: CASSSQGANTGELFF; cdr3_nt: TGTGCCAGCAGTTCACAGGGTGCGAACACCGGGGAGCTGTTTTTT
v_call: TRBV7-2; d_call: -; clone_size: medium-sized; j_call: TRBJ2-5; cdr3_aa: CASSRGVERAETQYF; cdr3_nt: TGTGCCAGCAGCAGGGGAGTGGAGCGAGCAGAGACCCAGTACTTC
v_call: TRBV6-2/TRBV6-3; d_call: TRBD2; clone_size: large; j_call: TRBJ2-3; cdr3_aa: CASSYKAGSDDTQYF; cdr3_nt: TGTGCCAGCAGTTACAAAGCGGGGTCGGACGATACGCAGTATTTT
v_call: TRBV7-3; d_call: TRBD2; clone_size: medium-sized; j_call: TRBJ2-7; cdr3_aa: CASRSGTYEQYF; cdr3_nt: TGTGCCAGCAGGAGCGGGACCTACGAGCAGTACTTC
v_call: TRBV6-1; d_call: -; clone_size: -; j_call: TRBJ1-2; cdr3_aa: CASSTSGSFYGYTF; cdr3_nt: TGTGCCAGCAGTACCTCAGGGAGCTTCTATGGCTACACCTTC
v_call: TRBV27; d_call: -; clone_size: medium-sized; j_call: TRBJ2-3; cdr3_aa: CASSLSQGSDTQYF; cdr3_nt: TGTGCCAGCAGTTTATCTCAGGGATCAGATACGCAGTATTTT
v_call: TRBV27; d_call: -; clone_size: medium-sized; j_call: TRBJ1-2; cdr3_aa: CASSLLDGYGYTF; cdr3_nt: TGTGCCAGCAGTTTACTGGACGGCTATGGCTACACCTTC
v_call: TRBV19; d_call: -; clone_size: medium-sized; j_call: TRBJ1-1; cdr3_aa: CASSISPGGTEAFF; cdr3_nt: TGTGCCAGTAGTATTTCTCCCGGGGGTACTGAAGCTTTCTTT
v_call: TRBV20-1; d_call: TRBD2; clone_size: medium-sized; j_call: TRBJ2-5; cdr3_aa: CSAKGLAGLETQYF; cdr3_nt: TGCAGTGCTAAGGGACTAGCGGGATTAGAGACCCAGTACTTC
v_call: TRBV20-1; d_call: -; clone_size: medium-sized; j_call: TRBJ2-7; cdr3_aa: CSARGTDERYF; cdr3_nt: TGCAGTGCTCGCGGGACAGATGAGAGGTACTTC
v_call: TRBV30; d_call: TRBD1; clone_size: medium-sized; j_call: TRBJ1-2; cdr3_aa: CACGPGGYGYTF; cdr3_nt: TGTGCCTGCGGACCAGGGGGCTATGGCTACACCTTC